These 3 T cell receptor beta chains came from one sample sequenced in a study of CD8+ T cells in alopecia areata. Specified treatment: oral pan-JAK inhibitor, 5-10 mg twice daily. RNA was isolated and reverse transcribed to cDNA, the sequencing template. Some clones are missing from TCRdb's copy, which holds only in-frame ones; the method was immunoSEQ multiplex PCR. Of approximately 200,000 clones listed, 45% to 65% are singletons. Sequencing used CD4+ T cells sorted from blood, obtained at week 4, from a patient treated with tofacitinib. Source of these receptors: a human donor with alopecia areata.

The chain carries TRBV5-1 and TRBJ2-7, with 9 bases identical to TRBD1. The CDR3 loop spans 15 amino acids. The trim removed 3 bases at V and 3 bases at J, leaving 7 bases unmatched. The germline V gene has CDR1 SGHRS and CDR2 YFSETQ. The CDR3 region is CASSSSGTGSYEQYF. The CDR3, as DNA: TGCGCCAGCAGCTCCTCCGGGACAGGGAGCTACGAGCAGTACTTC.

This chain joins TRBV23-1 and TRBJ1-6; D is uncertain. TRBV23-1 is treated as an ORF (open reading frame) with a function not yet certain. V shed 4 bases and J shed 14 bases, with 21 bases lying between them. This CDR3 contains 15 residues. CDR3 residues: CASSPTSRPAEALHF. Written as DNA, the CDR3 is TGCGCCAGCAGTCCAACCTCCAGACCGGCGGAGGCCCTCCACTTT.

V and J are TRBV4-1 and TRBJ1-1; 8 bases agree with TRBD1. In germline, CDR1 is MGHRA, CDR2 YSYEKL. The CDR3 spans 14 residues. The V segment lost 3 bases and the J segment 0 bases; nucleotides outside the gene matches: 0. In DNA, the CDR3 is TGCGCCAGCAGCCACAGGGGGCTGAACACTGAAGCTTTCTTT. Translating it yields CASSHRGLNTEAFF.